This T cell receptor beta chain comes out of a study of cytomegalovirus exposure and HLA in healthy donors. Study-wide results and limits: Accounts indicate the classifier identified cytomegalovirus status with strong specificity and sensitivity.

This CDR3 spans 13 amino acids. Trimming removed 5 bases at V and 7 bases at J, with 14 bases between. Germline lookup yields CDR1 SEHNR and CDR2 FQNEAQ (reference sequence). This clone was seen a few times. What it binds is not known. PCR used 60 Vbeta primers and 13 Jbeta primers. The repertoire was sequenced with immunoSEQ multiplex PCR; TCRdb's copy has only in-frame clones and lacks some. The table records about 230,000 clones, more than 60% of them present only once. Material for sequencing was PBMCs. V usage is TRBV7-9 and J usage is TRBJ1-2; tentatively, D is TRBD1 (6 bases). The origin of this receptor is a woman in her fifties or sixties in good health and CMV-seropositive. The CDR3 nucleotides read TGTGCCAGCAGCCCCGAAGGACAGCTTGGCTACACCTTC. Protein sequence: CASSPEGQLGYTF.